Below are 17 T cell receptor beta chains sequenced from a single sample in a study of vaccination effects on CD4 cells after COVID-19. The method was immunoSEQ multiplex PCR; TCRdb's version includes in-frame clones alone and lacks a portion of them. Among about 66,000 clones listed, around three quarters were seen once. The antigens these receptors bind are not known. After expansion with viral peptide pools in the ViraFEST assay, antigen-specific CD4+ T cells were sequenced. The culture ran for 10 days, and then CD4+ T cells were isolated. Vaccine administered to participants consisted of two doses of either BNT162b2 or mRNA-1273. The sequenced sample was CD4+ T cells from PBMCs cultured with HCoV-OC43 spike peptides, obtained after COVID-19 vaccination. Subset defined: HCoV-OC43 spike overlapping peptide pool stimulation. The receptors here all came from a human donor who received a COVID-19 vaccine.

The gene calls are TRBV19 and TRBJ2-5; 10 nucleotides match TRBD2. J was trimmed by 5 bases and V by 4 bases; bases with no gene match: 4. The CDR3 consists of 14 residues. Germline-derived CDR1 and CDR2 are LNHDA and SQIVND (reference sequence). CDR3 region: CASSTSGGYETQYF. DNA of the CDR3: TGTGCCAGTAGTACTAGCGGGGGTTACGAGACCCAGTACTTC.

The V and J genes are TRBV6-5 and TRBJ2-5; D is ambiguous. There are 14 residues in the CDR3. Germline V gives CDR1 MNHEY, CDR2 SVGAGI. Trimming removed 4 bases from V and 5 bases from J, with 14 bases in between. The CDR3 region is CASSFLRAAETQYF. DNA for the CDR3: TGTGCCAGCAGTTTCCTGCGTGCGGCTGAGACCCAGTACTTC.

The chain is built from TRBV11-2 and TRBJ2-7; 10 nucleotides match TRBD1. The germline gives CDR1 SGHAT, CDR2 FQNNGV. The V gene end was trimmed by 2 bases and the J gene end by 3 bases; junction bases not matched to a gene: 4. The CDR3 has 15 amino acids. The CDR3 DNA sequence: TGTGCCAGCAGCTTATGGGACAGGGGAATCTACGAGCAGTACGTC. Its translation is CASSLWDRGIYEQYV.

V is TRBV6-6 and J is TRBJ2-1, with D possibly being TRBD2 (7 bases). Germline V lookup: CDR1 MNHNY, CDR2 SVGAGI (reference sequence). The CDR3 covers 16 residues. Between the trimmed V and J ends, which lost 8 bases and 6 bases, there was a span of 23 bases. The CDR3 sequence: CASQDSGGLLGNEQFF. The DNA of the CDR3 is TGTGCCAGCCAGGACTCCGGGGGGCTGTTGGGCAATGAGCAGTTCTTC.

The chain is built from TRBV29-1 and TRBJ1-6, with D perhaps TRBD1 (6 bases). Trimming left V 6 bases short and J 8 bases short, with 14 bases between. The CDR3 consists of 13 residues. Germline-derived CDR1 and CDR2 are SQVTM and ANQGSEA. CDR3 residues: CSVGGGPDSPLHF. The CDR3 DNA is TGCAGCGTCGGCGGGGGGCCAGATTCACCCCTCCACTTT.

J is TRBJ1-1 and V is TRBV2; 8 bases are a match to TRBD1. The CDR3 covers 15 residues. CDR1 and CDR2 from the germline V gene are SNHLY and FYNNEI. J was trimmed by 3 bases and V by 3 bases; bases with no gene match: 6. In DNA form, the CDR3 reads TGTGCCAGCAGTGATATTCAGGGGGCGTACACTGAAGCTTTCTTT. Translated: CASSDIQGAYTEAFF.

This chain connects TRBV12-3 or TRBV12-4 to TRBJ2-1; D not resolved. CDR3 size: 13 residues. Trimming removed 5 bases from V and 3 bases from J, with 8 bases in between. The CDR3, as DNA: TGTGCCAGCAGTCCCCGCCACTACAATGAGCAGTTCTTC. As protein: CASSPRHYNEQFF.

The count of this clone is one. V is TRBV5-1 and J is TRBJ2-5; D perhaps matches TRBD2 (5 bases). V was cut by 5 bases and J by 1 base, with 12 bases left in between. The CDR3 extends over 14 amino acids. In germline, CDR1 is SGHRS, CDR2 YFSETQ. The CDR3 DNA reads TGCGCCAGCAGTCAAACCGGGATCCAAGAGACCCAGTACTTC. This encodes CASSQTGIQETQYF.

This rearrangement joins TRBV28 to TRBJ1-2; D perhaps matches TRBD1 (6 bases). Germline values: CDR1 MDHEN, CDR2 SYDVKM. There are 12 residues in the CDR3. The V end was cut by 8 bases, the J end by 9 bases, with 16 bases between. CDR3: CASRTGNQRYTF. In DNA, the CDR3 is TGTGCCAGCCGAACAGGGAATCAACGCTACACCTTC.

The chain links TRBV6-2 or TRBV6-3 to TRBJ1-2, with TRBD1 matching over 9 bases. The CDR3 has 15 amino acids. Germline V CDR1 and CDR2: MNHEY, SVGEGT. With 3 bases clipped from V and 2 bases from J, the junction kept 4 bases outside the gene matches. CDR3 nucleotide sequence: TGTGCCAGCAGTTATTCCGGGACAGGGAACTATGGCTACACCTTC. This gives the protein CASSYSGTGNYGYTF.

The V call is TRBV7-2, the J call TRBJ1-1; D not certain. Germline CDR1 SGHTA, CDR2 FQGNSA. V lost 2 bases, J lost 3 bases, and 7 bases lay in between. The CDR3 is 13 amino acids. CDR3 in amino acids: CASSLNQDTEAFF. The CDR3, as DNA: TGTGCCAGCAGCTTAAACCAGGACACTGAAGCTTTCTTT.

The gene calls are TRBV2 and TRBJ1-2; D is possibly TRBD1 (5 bases). Trimming left V 6 bases short and J 4 bases short, with 9 bases between. Germline V gives CDR1 SNHLY, CDR2 FYNNEI. The CDR3 consists of 12 residues. This chain's CDR3 is CASRGGSYGYTF. Here the CDR3 DNA reads TGTGCCAGCAGGGGGGGAAGCTATGGCTACACCTTC.

This clone was found a few times. V is TRBV27 and J is TRBJ1-2; D is possibly TRBD1 (5 bases). The germline V gene encodes CDR1 MNHEY and CDR2 SMNVEV (reference sequence). The CDR3 runs to 14 residues. The germline V and J ends were trimmed by 2 bases and 8 bases, with 15 bases remaining between them. The CDR3 DNA reads as TGTGCCAGCAGTTTAACGGGGGAAAGGACCGGCTACACCTTC. It codes for CASSLTGERTGYTF.

J is TRBJ2-5 and V is TRBV7-2; 7 bases map to TRBD2. The CDR3 totals 15 residues. The J segment lost 2 bases and the V segment lost 4 bases, leaving 7 bases of the junction unmatched. Germline V gives CDR1 SGHTA, CDR2 FQGNSA. The CDR3 nucleotides are TGTGCCAGCAGCTCCCTAGGACTAGGACAAGAGACCCAGTACTTC. Amino acids: CASSSLGLGQETQYF.

The chain has TRBV7-8 and TRBJ2-3, with unresolved D. The CDR3 extends over 13 amino acids. Trimming pared 3 bases from V and 2 bases from J, leaving 6 bases between. Germline values: CDR1 SGHVS, CDR2 FQNEAQ. CDR3 in DNA: TGTGCCAGCAGCTTGTACTTCACAGATACGCAGTATTTT. Its protein is CASSLYFTDTQYF.

The rearrangement uses TRBV7-6 and TRBJ1-1; D unclear. V lost 6 bases, J lost 0 bases, and 8 bases lay in between. Germline lookup yields CDR1 SGHVS and CDR2 FNYEAQ. This CDR3 contains 13 residues. The CDR3 loop is CASSPDLNTEAFF. The CDR3 DNA reads TGTGCCAGCAGTCCCGACCTGAACACTGAAGCTTTCTTT. Together with reference TRBV7-6 and TRBJ1-1, the CDR3 gives the full variable domain: GAGVSQSPRYKVTKRGQDVALRCDPISGHVSLYWYRQALGQGPEFLTYFNYEAQQDKSGLPNDRFSAERPEGSISTLTIQRTEQRDSAMYRCASSPDLNTEAFFGQGTRLTVV.

The rearrangement uses TRBV7-3 and TRBJ1-3; unclear D gene. V was shortened by 1 base and J by 0 bases, with 7 bases between the two germline ends. In germline, CDR1 is SGHTA, CDR2 FQGTGA. CDR3 size: 15 residues. CDR3 DNA: TGTGCCAGCAGCTTAAAAAAGCTCTCTGGAAACACCATATATTTT. Translation: CASSLKKLSGNTIYF.